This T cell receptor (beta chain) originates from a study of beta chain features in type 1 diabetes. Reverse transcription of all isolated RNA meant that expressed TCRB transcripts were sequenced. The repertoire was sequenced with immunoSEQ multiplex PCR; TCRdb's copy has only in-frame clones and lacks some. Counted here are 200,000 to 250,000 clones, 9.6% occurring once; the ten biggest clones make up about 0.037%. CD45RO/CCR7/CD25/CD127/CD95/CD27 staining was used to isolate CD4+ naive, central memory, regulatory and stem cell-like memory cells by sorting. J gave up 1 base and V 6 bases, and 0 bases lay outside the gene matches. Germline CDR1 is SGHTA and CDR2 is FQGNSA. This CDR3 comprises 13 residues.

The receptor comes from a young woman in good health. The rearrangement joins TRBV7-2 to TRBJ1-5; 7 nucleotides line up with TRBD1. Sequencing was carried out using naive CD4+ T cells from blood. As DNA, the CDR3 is TGTGCCAGCAGACAGGGGAGCAATCAGCCCCAGCATTTT. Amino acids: CASRQGSNQPQHF.